This T cell receptor (beta chain) is from a study of radiotherapy plus CTLA-4 blockade in lung cancer. Study overall: Patients showed objective responses in 15% to 20% of cases, and disease control was achieved by 25% to 35%.

CDR3 size: 16 residues. Germline V gene sequence: CDR1 SSHAT, CDR2 FNYEAQ (reference sequence). Measured with immunoSEQ multiplex PCR; TCRdb has only the in-frame clones, and not every one. Here the sample spans over 40,000 clones, roughly four fifths being singletons. People whose metastatic non-small-cell lung cancer was chemo-refractory got focal radiation along with CTLA-4 blockade by ipilimumab. Study-wide results and limits: There was expansion of tumor-derived TCR clones in blood after radiotherapy plus ipilimumab.

With respect to this clone: Its antigen is unknown. One junction end disagrees with the germline gene, perhaps due to a read error.

The rearrangement uses TRBV7-7 and TRBJ2-5; TRBD2 matches 13 bases. The origin of this receptor is a human donor with non-small cell lung cancer who had stable disease on radiotherapy plus ipilimumab. Here the sequenced sample was peripheral blood, taken from a patient treated with radiotherapy plus ipilimumab. CDR3 coding DNA: TGTGCTAGCAGCCCCGGACTAGCGGGAGTCCAAGAGACCCAGTACTTC. Its protein product is CASSPGLAGVQETQYF.